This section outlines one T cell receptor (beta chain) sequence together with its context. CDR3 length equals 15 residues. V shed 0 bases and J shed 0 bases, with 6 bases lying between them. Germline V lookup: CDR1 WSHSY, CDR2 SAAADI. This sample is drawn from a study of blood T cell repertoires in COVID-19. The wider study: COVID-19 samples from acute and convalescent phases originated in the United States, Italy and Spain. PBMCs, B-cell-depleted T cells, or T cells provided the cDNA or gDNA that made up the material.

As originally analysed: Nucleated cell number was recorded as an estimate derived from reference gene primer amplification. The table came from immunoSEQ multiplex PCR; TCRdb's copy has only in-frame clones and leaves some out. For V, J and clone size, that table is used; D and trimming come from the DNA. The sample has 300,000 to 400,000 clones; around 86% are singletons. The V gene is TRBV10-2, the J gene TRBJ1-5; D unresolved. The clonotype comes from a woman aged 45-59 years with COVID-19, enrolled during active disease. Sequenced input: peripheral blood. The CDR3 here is CASSESELSNQPQHF. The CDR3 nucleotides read TGCGCCAGCAGTGAGTCAGAACTTAGCAATCAGCCCCAGCATTTT.